This T cell receptor (beta chain) was identified in a study of CD8+ T cells in alopecia areata. Study-wide background: Among treated patients, oral tofacitinib was administered at 5 to 10 mg twice daily.

This clone was counted a few times. Its antigen is not identified. This specimen includes other DNA sequences encoding the same CDR3. Sampling of alopecia areata patients yielded lesional scalp punch biopsies as well as peripheral blood. This CDR3 has 12 amino acids. V lost 4 bases and J 0 bases, leaving 6 bases between the germline ends. The germline V gene encodes CDR1 SQVTM and CDR2 ANQGSEA. Study results and caveats: Lesional scalp exceeded normal scalp in clonality, especially in alopecia totalis/universalis. Scalp sample sequencing also detects resident alphabeta T cells of normal skin.

Sequencing relied on a cDNA template that was reverse transcribed from extracted RNA. Method: immunoSEQ multiplex PCR; TCRdb's copy keeps in-frame clones and lacks some. The repertoire holds fewer than 100,000 clones, with roughly two fifths as singletons. Material for sequencing was CD4+ T cells sorted from blood. The receptor comes from a human donor with alopecia areata. This chain links TRBV29-1 with TRBJ1-1, with D uncertain. The CDR3 here is CSVGRMNTEAFF. Here the CDR3 DNA reads TGCAGCGTTGGAAGAATGAACACTGAAGCTTTCTTT.